The clone carrying this T cell receptor beta chain was recorded a few times. Its antigen is unknown. The data stem from a study of cytomegalovirus exposure and HLA in healthy donors. About the study: The same platform as the roughly 630 first-cohort repertoires was used for the 120 validation repertoires, a later analysis reported.

Data came from immunoSEQ multiplex PCR; TCRdb stores just in-frame clones and leaves some out. The data show about 130,000 clones, approximately 91% seen once. V lost 7 bases and J 0 bases, leaving 13 bases between the germline ends. Per the germline V gene, CDR1 is SQVTM and CDR2 is ANQGSEA. The CDR3 sequence is 14 residues long. Study-level results: Cytomegalovirus association was listed for around 180 TCR beta chains. One later analysis, an examination of the 120 validation repertoires, found that first-cohort TCR clusters tended to co-occur in them. Cytomegalovirus status, reportedly, was diagnosed with high specificity and sensitivity by the classifier.

This sequence joins TRBV29-1 and TRBJ1-3; possible D gene TRBD1, 5 bases. What was sequenced was PBMCs. This clonotype was obtained from a woman aged 18 to 35 in good health and CMV-seronegative. CDR3 nucleotide sequence: TGCAGCGCCGGGGGGGGGACCTCTGGAAACACCATATATTTT. It yields the protein CSAGGGTSGNTIYF.